The rows below give T cell receptor beta chains drawn from one sample of a study of shared clonotypes between healthy human individuals. Repertoires were generated with immunoSEQ multiplex PCR, while TCRdb's copy carries only in-frame clones and drops some. The sample records 2 million to 2.5 million clones, 85% to 95% being singletons. The sequenced sample was naive CD4+ T cells sorted from blood. The receptors stem from a man aged 18 to 29 in good health. Both conserved end residues are part of each CDR3. A D gene is named only where the DNA matches it firmly. Where a row states a size, it is once, few, many or the class of an expanded clone; other rows omit it.

clone_size	j_call	d_call	v_call	cdr3_aa	cdr3_nt
once	TRBJ1-2	.	TRBV7-2	CASSSPVLQPHGYTF	TGTGCCAGCAGCTCCCCGGTCCTGCAGCCTCACGGCTACACCTTC
.	TRBJ1-6	.	TRBV11-2	CASSSPRSGSPLHF	TGTGCCAGCAGCTCCCCCCGATCGGGTTCACCCCTCCACTTT
.	TRBJ2-3	.	TRBV15	CATRYDSSTDTQYF	TGTGCCACCAGGTACGATTCTAGCACAGATACGCAGTATTTT
.	TRBJ1-3	.	TRBV7-9	CASSATGTGNTIYF	TGTGCCAGCAGCGCTACAGGGACTGGAAACACCATATATTTT
.	TRBJ2-5	TRBD1	TRBV7-3	CASSTQGAGETQYF	TGTGCCAGCAGCACCCAGGGGGCTGGCGAGACCCAGTACTTC
.	TRBJ2-3	TRBD2	TRBV19	CASMTSGTTDTQYF	TGTGCCAGTATGACTAGCGGAACCACAGATACGCAGTATTTT
.	TRBJ2-5	TRBD2	TRBV30	CAQSTGGPETQYF	TGTGCCCAAAGTACGGGAGGGCCGGAGACCCAGTACTTC
once	TRBJ2-5	.	TRBV9	CASSVEFGGAETQYF	TGTGCCAGCAGCGTAGAATTTGGCGGGGCAGAGACCCAGTACTTC
.	TRBJ2-1	.	TRBV5-4	CASSGRDKYNEQFF	TGTGCCAGCAGCGGCCGGGACAAATACAATGAGCAGTTCTTC
once	TRBJ1-1	.	TRBV10-3	CAIKSSRDTTEAFF	TGTGCCATCAAGTCCTCCAGGGACACCACTGAAGCTTTCTTT
.	TRBJ1-2	.	TRBV6-1	CASRTPDRYGYTF	TGTGCCAGCAGAACCCCAGACCGGTATGGCTACACCTTC
.	TRBJ2-6	.	TRBV10-3	CAISEGANVLTF	TGTGCCATCAGTGAGGGGGCCAACGTCCTGACTTTC
.	TRBJ2-3	TRBD2	TRBV5-4	CASSSTGTKTDTQYF	TGTGCCAGCAGCTCGACCGGGACTAAAACAGATACGCAGTATTTT
.	TRBJ1-3	.	TRBV5-1	CASSLVGLSGNTIYF	TGCGCCAGCAGCTTGGTAGGGCTCTCTGGAAACACCATATATTTT
.	TRBJ1-2	TRBD1	TRBV6-5	CASSYASGTGGGYTF	TGTGCCAGCAGTTACGCATCCGGGACAGGGGGTGGCTACACCTTC
once	TRBJ2-5	.	TRBV9	CASSVAEGTQYF	TGTGCCAGCAGCGTAGCGGAGGGGACCCAGTACTTC
.	TRBJ1-6	.	TRBV27	CASSLFPRSVAGSPLHF	TGTGCCAGCAGTTTATTCCCCCGCTCGGTTGCGGGTTCACCCCTCCACTTT
.	TRBJ1-1	.	TRBV11-2	CASSLGDGSNTEAFF	TGTGCCAGCAGCTTAGGGGACGGCTCGAACACTGAAGCTTTCTTT
.	TRBJ1-4	.	TRBV6-1	CASLGARHEKLFF	TGTGCCAGCTTGGGGGCACGGCACGAAAAACTGTTTTTT
.	TRBJ2-2	TRBD2	TRBV10-3	CAISRYGTSGGNTGELFF	TGTGCCATCAGTAGATATGGGACTAGCGGGGGTAACACCGGGGAGCTGTTTTTT
once	TRBJ2-7	.	TRBV10-3	CAIEPGHNQEQYF	TGTGCCATCGAACCGGGACACAATCAGGAGCAGTACTTC
.	TRBJ2-7	.	TRBV15	CATSRDAGYEQYF	TGTGCCACCAGCAGAGATGCCGGGTACGAGCAGTACTTC
few	TRBJ2-1	.	TRBV7-2	CASSLGLYNEQFF	TGTGCCAGCAGCTTAGGGCTGTACAATGAGCAGTTCTTC
.	TRBJ2-7	TRBD2	TRBV6-5	CASSYSKGGGLKQYF	TGTGCCAGCAGTTACTCGAAGGGCGGGGGGCTGAAGCAGTACTTC
once	TRBJ2-7	.	TRBV6-5	CASSRTGTYEQYF	TGTGCCAGCAGTCGGACGGGTACCTACGAGCAGTACTTC
.	TRBJ1-5	.	TRBV7-2	CASSRRDQPQHF	TGTGCCAGCAGCCGCAGGGACCAGCCCCAGCATTTT
once	TRBJ2-3	.	TRBV27	CASSFGRDTQYF	TGTGCCAGCAGTTTCGGCAGAGATACGCAGTATTTT
.	TRBJ2-2	TRBD1	TRBV5-8	CASSFPLGDRPNTGELFF	TGTGCCAGCAGCTTTCCCCTCGGGGACAGGCCGAACACCGGGGAGCTGTTTTTT
.	TRBJ1-2	.	TRBV5-1	CASSLAGVRDYGYTF	TGCGCCAGCAGCTTGGCCGGCGTTAGAGACTATGGCTACACCTTC
.	TRBJ2-7	.	TRBV7-2	CASSSPQDYEQYF	TGTGCCAGCAGCTCACCCCAGGATTACGAGCAGTACTTC
.	TRBJ2-1	TRBD1	TRBV14	CASSQGWTGGYNEQFF	TGTGCCAGCAGCCAAGGGTGGACAGGGGGCTACAATGAGCAGTTCTTC
.	TRBJ2-7	.	TRBV11-2	CASSQHLMTVNYEQYF	TGTGCCAGCAGCCAACACTTGATGACAGTGAACTACGAGCAGTACTTC
.	TRBJ1-1	.	TRBV6-1	CASSESERSAFF	TGTGCCAGCAGTGAAAGTGAAAGGTCGGCTTTCTTT
.	TRBJ1-2	.	TRBV30	CAWSIGRNYGYTF	TGTGCCTGGAGTATCGGACGGAACTATGGCTACACCTTC
.	TRBJ2-7	.	TRBV2	CASSTGPSDEQYF	TGTGCCAGCAGTACGGGTCCGTCCGACGAGCAGTACTTC
.	TRBJ1-2	.	TRBV4-1	CASSLSGTTVNYGYTF	TGCGCCAGCAGCCTATCCGGGACGACTGTAAACTATGGCTACACCTTC
.	TRBJ1-1	TRBD1	TRBV9	CASSGRQGAMNTEAFF	TGTGCCAGCAGCGGGAGACAGGGGGCTATGAACACTGAAGCTTTCTTT
once	TRBJ1-6	.	TRBV30	CAWRRFRGNSPLHF	TGTGCCTGGAGGAGGTTTCGGGGTAATTCACCCCTCCACTTT
.	TRBJ2-5	.	TRBV15	CATSPGPQETQYF	TGTGCCACCAGCCCGGGGCCTCAAGAGACCCAGTACTTC
.	TRBJ2-1	TRBD1	TRBV2	CASSGSSDREDRSSYNEQFF	TGTGCCAGCAGTGGGTCCTCGGACAGGGAGGATCGCTCCTCCTACAATGAGCAGTTCTTC
.	TRBJ2-3	.	TRBV6-5	CANFPGPRADTQYF	TGTGCCAATTTTCCGGGCCCACGGGCAGATACGCAGTATTTT
.	TRBJ2-1	.	TRBV7-3	CASSPRWADNEQFF	TGTGCCAGCAGTCCCCGATGGGCGGACAATGAGCAGTTCTTC
.	TRBJ2-2	.	TRBV27	CASSFPGGADTGELFF	TGTGCCAGCAGTTTCCCCGGAGGGGCAGACACCGGGGAGCTGTTTTTT
.	TRBJ2-3	.	TRBV2	CASKENTDTQYF	TGTGCCAGCAAGGAGAACACAGATACGCAGTATTTT
.	TRBJ2-3	.	TRBV7-9	CASSLFETPTDTQYF	TGTGCCAGCAGCTTATTCGAGACTCCCACAGATACGCAGTATTTT
.	TRBJ2-5	.	TRBV4-1	CASSQGIQETQYF	TGCGCCAGCAGCCAGGGTATCCAGGAGACCCAGTACTTC
.	TRBJ1-5	.	TRBV10-2	CASSDMGNQPQHF	TGCGCCAGCAGTGACATGGGGAATCAGCCCCAGCATTTT
.	TRBJ2-3	.	TRBV15	CATSRAFSSLGTDTQYF	TGTGCCACCAGCAGAGCGTTCAGTTCCCTGGGCACAGATACGCAGTATTTT
.	TRBJ1-2	TRBD1	TRBV5-4	CASSVTGIHYGYTF	TGTGCCAGCAGCGTGACAGGGATTCACTATGGCTACACCTTC
.	TRBJ2-3	.	TRBV11-2	CASSSGQGGWTDTQYF	TGTGCCAGCAGCTCGGGTCAGGGGGGTTGGACAGATACGCAGTATTTT